This T cell receptor beta chain was retrieved from a study of blood T cell repertoires in COVID-19. Overall study: Samples came from the United States, Italy and Spain, spanning acute and convalescent COVID-19. Sample material is recorded as cDNA or gDNA derived from T cells, B-cell-depleted T cells, or PBMCs.

CDR1 SGHVS and CDR2 FQNEAQ come from the germline V gene. The junction had 9 bases not matched to a gene; V was cut back by 6 bases and J by 0 bases. This CDR3 region has 17 residues. In the authors' workflow: Amplification with reference gene primers provided the estimates of nucleated cell counts. The repertoire was sequenced with immunoSEQ multiplex PCR; TCRdb's copy has only in-frame clones and lacks some. V and J calls and clone size are given by that table; D and trimming were obtained from the DNA. This sample has hundreds of thousands of clones, with approximately 84% found just once. The sequenced sample consisted of peripheral blood. The chain couples TRBV7-8 to TRBJ2-3, with TRBD2 matching 10 bases. The source of this sequence is an older man with acute or convalescent COVID-19. The DNA for the CDR3 is TGTGCCAGCAGGCTAGCGGGAGATTTACCTAGCACAGATACGCAGTATTTT. It codes for CASRLAGDLPSTDTQYF.